The 19 T cell receptor beta chains in this list originate from one sample, sequenced in a study of T cell changes during pregnancy in multiple sclerosis. The repertoire was sequenced with immunoSEQ multiplex PCR; TCRdb's copy has only in-frame clones and lacks some. The profile shows 45,000 or so clones, about 89% of them singletons. Specimen: CD4+ T cells from peripheral blood mononuclear cells, collected after pregnancy. The source is a female donor with multiple sclerosis, enrolled in a pregnancy study.

The chain carries TRBV5-5 and TRBJ2-3; D unclear. Trimming left V 2 bases short and J 1 base short, with 8 bases between. The CDR3 has 14 residues. Germline CDR1 reads SGHKS; CDR2 reads YYEKEE (reference sequence). CDR3 coding DNA: TGTGCCAGCAGCTTTTTTTCCGGCACAGATACGCAGTATTTT. Protein sequence: CASSFFSGTDTQYF.

The V gene is TRBV5-1, the J gene TRBJ2-3; 9 bases line up with TRBD2. CDR3 size: 15 residues. V shed 5 bases and J 1 base; nucleotides not matched to a gene: 5. Germline CDR1 is SGHRS and CDR2 is YFSETQ. The chain's CDR3 is CASRLTSGGTDTQYF. In DNA form, the CDR3 reads TGCGCCAGCAGACTGACTAGCGGAGGCACAGATACGCAGTATTTT.

The rearrangement uses TRBV7-6 and TRBJ1-5; D may be TRBD1 (6 bases). With 2 bases removed from V and 3 bases from J, the gap between germline ends came to 14 bases. This CDR3 spans 16 amino acids. Germline V gives CDR1 SGHVS, CDR2 FNYEAQ. DNA for the CDR3: TGTGCCAGCAGCTTACAAGCAGGGGACCTCAATCAGCCCCAGCATTTT. Protein sequence: CASSLQAGDLNQPQHF.

The chain couples TRBV9 to TRBJ2-7; 8 nucleotides align to TRBD2. Looked up from germline, CDR1 is SGDLS and CDR2 is YYNGEE. This CDR3 comprises 18 residues. J gave up 6 bases and V 0 bases, and 17 bases lay outside the gene matches. The CDR3 loop is CASSVGTDFRTSSREQYF. In DNA, the CDR3 is TGTGCCAGCAGCGTAGGAACAGATTTCAGGACTAGCTCCCGCGAGCAGTACTTC. The whole variable domain, filled in from reference TRBV9 and TRBJ2-7, reads DSGVTQTPKHLITATGQRVTLRCSPRSGDLSVYWYQQSLDQGLQFLIQYYNGEERAKGNILERFSAQQFPDLHSELNLSSLELGDSALYFCASSVGTDFRTSSREQYFGPGTRLTVT.

The V call is TRBV4-1, the J call TRBJ1-3, with D possibly matching TRBD1 (5 bases). Deletions cut 0 bases from V and 0 bases from J, with 15 bases between. The CDR3 extends over 18 amino acids. Germline V lookup: CDR1 MGHRA, CDR2 YSYEKL. The CDR3, as DNA: TGCGCCAGCAGCCAAGATGGGGGGACGGGGTTCTCTGGAAACACCATATATTTT. Translated, it gives CASSQDGGTGFSGNTIYF.

The chain employs TRBV7-2 and TRBJ1-2, with no clear D. The CDR3 spans 13 residues. Trimming shortened V by 5 bases and J by 4 bases, and 11 bases separated the two germline ends. The V gene's germline CDR1 is SGHTA and CDR2 FQGNSA. The CDR3 DNA sequence: TGTGCCAGCAGCGTAGAACAGACCTATGGCTACACCTTC. Protein product: CASSVEQTYGYTF.

This sequence joins TRBV18 and TRBJ2-4, with 7 positions matching TRBD2. This CDR3 contains 16 residues. Germline V gene data show CDR1 as KGHSH and CDR2 as LQKENI. Trimming at V came to 0 bases and at J to 0 bases, leaving 2 bases not matched to a gene. The CDR3 spells CASSPPSSGAKNIQYF. The CDR3 region has the DNA TGTGCCAGCTCACCACCTTCTAGCGGAGCCAAAAACATTCAGTACTTC.

The rearrangement uses TRBV6-5 and TRBJ1-2, with D perhaps matching TRBD1 (6 bases). The CDR3 length is 11 residues. In germline, CDR1 is MNHEY, CDR2 SVGAGI. V was clipped by 6 bases and J by 7 bases, with 9 bases between them. In DNA, the CDR3 is TGTGCCAGCAGAGACAGGTTTGGCTACACCTTC. This sequence encodes CASRDRFGYTF.

This chain connects TRBV4-2 to TRBJ2-3, with a tentative D call TRBD2 (5 bases). Germline V gene lookup returns CDR1 LGHNA and CDR2 YNFKEQ. Trimming pared 4 bases from V and 2 bases from J, leaving 16 bases between. This CDR3 contains 16 residues. The CDR3 sequence: CASSPARTGITDTQYF. The CDR3, as DNA: TGTGCCAGCAGCCCCGCGAGGACGGGAATCACAGATACGCAGTATTTT.

The CDR3 region has the DNA TGTGCCTGGAGCCGGGTCACAGATACGCAGTATTTT. Encoded protein: CAWSRVTDTQYF. The J gene is TRBJ2-3, the V gene TRBV30; D remains unclear. This CDR3 comprises 12 residues. Per germline, CDR1 GTSNPN and CDR2 SVGIG (reference sequence). V shed 3 bases and J shed 2 bases, with 6 bases lying between them.

The CDR3 protein is CASSHPRTGPSSLMEAFF. CDR3 bases: TGCGCCAGCAGCCATCCTCGGACAGGACCGTCTTCCCTAATGGAAGCTTTCTTT. The genes are TRBV4-1 and TRBJ1-1; 7 bases agree with TRBD1. Germline V gene lookup returns CDR1 MGHRA and CDR2 YSYEKL. There are 18 residues in the CDR3. Unmatched junction bases numbered 21, after V lost 3 bases and J lost 8 bases.

The chain employs TRBV6-4 and TRBJ1-6, with TRBD1 matching over 7 bases. CDR3 length: 15 amino acids. CDR1 MRHNA and CDR2 SNTAGT come from the germline V gene. With V trimmed by 4 bases and J by 8 bases, 8 bases remained unmatched. CDR3 DNA: TGTGCCAGCAGTGTGCAGGGGACAGCCGATTCACCCCTCCACTTT. Its protein is CASSVQGTADSPLHF.

The rearrangement joins TRBV29-1 to TRBJ2-1, with 10 bases fitting TRBD2. CDR1 is SQVTM and CDR2 is ANQGSEA in the germline V gene. The CDR3 has 16 residues. V lost 4 bases, J lost 3 bases, and 9 bases stayed unmatched. The CDR3 coding sequence is TGCAGCGTTGGGCTAGCGGGAGACTCCCTCTACAATGAGCAGTTCTTC. Translating it yields CSVGLAGDSLYNEQFF.

V and J are TRBV21-1 and TRBJ2-7; the DNA was not compared with TRBD1, the D call given in the table. TRBV21-1 is a known pseudogene. The CDR3 is 15 residues long. CDR3 bases: TGTGCCAGCAGCAAAGGGAAAGGACAGACCTACGAGCAGTACTTC. Residues: CASSKGKGQTYEQYF.

The J gene is TRBJ1-2, the V gene TRBV7-9, with D perhaps TRBD1 (6 bases). The V gene's germline CDR1 is SEHNR and CDR2 FQNEAQ (reference sequence). Trimming took 5 bases from V and 3 from J, leaving 10 bases between them. The CDR3 is made up of 13 amino acids. The CDR3, as DNA: TGTGCCAGCAGCCCATGGACAGACTATGGCTACACCTTC. Its translation is CASSPWTDYGYTF.

The V and J genes are TRBV14 and TRBJ2-7, with 12 bases that match TRBD2. The CDR3 covers 18 residues. The germline gives CDR1 SGHDN, CDR2 FVKESK. Losses at the gene ends were 1 base for V and 7 bases for J; bases not matched to a gene: 14. The DNA of the CDR3 is TGTGCCAGCAGCCAAGTACACCTAGCGGGAGGGCCCTTAGGGGAGCAGTACTTC. Translation gives CASSQVHLAGGPLGEQYF.

The V and J genes are TRBV11-2 and TRBJ1-2, with 7 positions matching TRBD1. From germline, CDR1 is SGHAT and CDR2 FQNNGV. The V gene end was trimmed by 5 bases and the J gene end by 0 bases; junction bases not matched to a gene: 12. The CDR3 is 17 residues long. The CDR3 region is CASSPNRGPPSNYGYTF. In nucleotides, the CDR3 is TGTGCCAGCAGCCCGAACAGGGGCCCGCCGTCTAACTATGGCTACACCTTC.

This clone came up a few times. The rearrangement links TRBV10-1 to TRBJ1-1, with 7 bases identical to TRBD1. Germline V gene lookup returns CDR1 WNHNN and CDR2 SYGVQD (reference sequence). This CDR3 region has 14 residues. V lost 4 bases to trimming and J lost 6 bases; unmatched junction nucleotides: 8. The CDR3 sequence: CASSATTGLSEAFF. The CDR3 DNA follows: TGCGCCAGCAGTGCGACGACAGGGCTTTCTGAAGCTTTCTTT.

The genes are TRBV6-1 and TRBJ2-7; D call uncertain. Trimming left V 6 bases short and J 4 bases short, with 10 bases between. The germline gives CDR1 MNHNS, CDR2 SASEGT. This CDR3 is 12 amino acids long. CDR3 region: CASREPPYEQYF. Here the CDR3 DNA reads TGTGCCAGCAGGGAACCCCCGTACGAGCAGTACTTC.